This entry features one T cell receptor beta chain sequence. What it recognizes is unknown. The assay was immunoSEQ multiplex PCR, and TCRdb's table has in-frame clones only and misses some. This sample carries roughly 70,000 clones, about 86% of them seen once, and the ten largest clones take 0.75%. Trimming cost V 5 bases and J 2 bases, with 9 bases left between them. The CDR3 is 14 amino acids. Looked up from germline, CDR1 is MNHNS and CDR2 is SASEGT. These data belong to a study of OX40 agonist ivuxolimab in advanced cancers. Study findings and constraints: Antigen targets of the expanded peripheral T cells went undetermined.

The V and J genes are TRBV6-1 and TRBJ1-4; TRBD1 might be the D (6 bases). The receptor's source is an adult with an advanced solid tumor such as melanoma, head and neck, liver or kidney cancer. The sequenced sample was CD4+ or CD8+ T cells sorted from blood, obtained in a trial of the OX40 agonist ivuxolimab. CDR3 nucleotides: TGTGCCAGCAGTAGGGGGTCGACTAATGAAAAACTGTTTTTT. This sequence encodes CASSRGSTNEKLFF.